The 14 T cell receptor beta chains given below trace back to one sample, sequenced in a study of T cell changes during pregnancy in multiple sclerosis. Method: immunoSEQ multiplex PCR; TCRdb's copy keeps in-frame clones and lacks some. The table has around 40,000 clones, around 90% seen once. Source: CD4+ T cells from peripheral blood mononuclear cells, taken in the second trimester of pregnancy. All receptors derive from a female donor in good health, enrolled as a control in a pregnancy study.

The CDR3 loop reads CASSSGTGGAQGTQYF. The CDR3, as DNA: TGTGCCAGCAGTTCCGGGACAGGGGGAGCGCAGGGGACCCAGTACTTC. The rearrangement links TRBV27 to TRBJ2-5, with TRBD1 identical over 11 bases. There are 16 residues in the CDR3. The V segment lost 4 bases and the J segment 7 bases; nucleotides outside the gene matches: 11. Germline CDR1 reads MNHEY; CDR2 reads SMNVEV (reference sequence).

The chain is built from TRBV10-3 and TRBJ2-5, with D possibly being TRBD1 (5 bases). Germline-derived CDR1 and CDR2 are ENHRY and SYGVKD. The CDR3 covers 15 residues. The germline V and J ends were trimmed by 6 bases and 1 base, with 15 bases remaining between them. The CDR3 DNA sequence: TGTGCCATCAGCACAGACAGTTCCCTCCAAGAGACCCAGTACTTC. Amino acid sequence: CAISTDSSLQETQYF.

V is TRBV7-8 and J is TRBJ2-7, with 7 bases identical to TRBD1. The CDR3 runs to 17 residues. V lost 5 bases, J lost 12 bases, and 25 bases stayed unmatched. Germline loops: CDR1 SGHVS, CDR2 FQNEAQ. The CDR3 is CASSPRQGFYDGLLGYF. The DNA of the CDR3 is TGTGCCAGCAGCCCCCGACAGGGTTTCTACGACGGCCTTCTGGGGTACTTC.

The CDR3 protein is CASSLGVASTDEQFF. In DNA, the CDR3 is TGTGCCAGCAGCTTAGGGGTGGCTAGCACCGATGAGCAGTTCTTC. The chain employs TRBV13 and TRBJ2-1; a possible D gene is TRBD2 (5 bases). The V and J ends lost 0 bases and 8 bases respectively, with 14 bases between them. Germline loops: CDR1 PRHDT, CDR2 FYEKMQ (reference sequence). The CDR3 length is 15 residues.

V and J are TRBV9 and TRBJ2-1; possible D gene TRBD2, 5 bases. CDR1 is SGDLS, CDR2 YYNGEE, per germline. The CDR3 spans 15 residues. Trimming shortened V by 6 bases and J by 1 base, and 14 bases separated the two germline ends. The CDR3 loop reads CASTSGEGSYNEQFF. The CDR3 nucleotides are TGTGCCAGCACCTCCGGGGAAGGATCCTACAATGAGCAGTTCTTC.

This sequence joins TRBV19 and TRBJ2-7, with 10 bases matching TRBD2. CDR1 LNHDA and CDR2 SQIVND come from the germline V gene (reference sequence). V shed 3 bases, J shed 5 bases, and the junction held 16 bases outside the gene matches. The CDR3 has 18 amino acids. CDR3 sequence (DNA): TGTGCCAGTAGTATGTCACGGCTAGCGGGAGTCGCAGTCAACGAGCAGTACTTC. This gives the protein CASSMSRLAGVAVNEQYF.

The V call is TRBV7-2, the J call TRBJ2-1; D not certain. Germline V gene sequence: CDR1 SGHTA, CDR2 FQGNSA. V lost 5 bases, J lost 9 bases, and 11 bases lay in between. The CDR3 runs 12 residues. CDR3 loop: CASSTFSGEQFF. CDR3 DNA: TGTGCCAGCAGCACTTTTTCGGGTGAGCAGTTCTTC. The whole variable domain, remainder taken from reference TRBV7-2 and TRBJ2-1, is GAGVSQSPSNKVTEKGKDVELRCDPISGHTALYWYRQSLGQGLEFLIYFQGNSAPDKSGLPSDRFSAERTGGSVSTLTIQRTQQEDSAVYLCASSTFSGEQFFGPGTRLTVL.

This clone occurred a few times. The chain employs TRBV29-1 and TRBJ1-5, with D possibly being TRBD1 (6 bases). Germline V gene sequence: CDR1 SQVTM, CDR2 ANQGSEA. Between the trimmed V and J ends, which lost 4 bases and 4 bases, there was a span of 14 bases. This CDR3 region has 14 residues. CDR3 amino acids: CSVGFDRTNQPQHF. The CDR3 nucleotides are TGCAGCGTTGGGTTCGACAGGACAAATCAGCCCCAGCATTTT.

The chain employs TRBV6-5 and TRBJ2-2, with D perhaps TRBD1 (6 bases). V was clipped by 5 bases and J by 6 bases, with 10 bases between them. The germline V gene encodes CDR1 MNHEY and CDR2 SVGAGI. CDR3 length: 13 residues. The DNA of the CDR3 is TGTGCCAGCAGTCTACAGGGTGCCGGGGAGCTGTTTTTT. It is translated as CASSLQGAGELFF.

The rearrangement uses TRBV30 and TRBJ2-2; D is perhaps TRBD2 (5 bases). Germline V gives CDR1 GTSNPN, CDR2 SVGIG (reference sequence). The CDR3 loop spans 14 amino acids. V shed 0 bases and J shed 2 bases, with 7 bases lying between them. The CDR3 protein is CAWSVGLNTGELFF. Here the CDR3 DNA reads TGTGCCTGGAGTGTAGGACTTAACACCGGGGAGCTGTTTTTT. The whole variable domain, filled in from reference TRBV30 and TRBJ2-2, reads SQTIHQWPATLVQPVGSPLSLECTVEGTSNPNLYWYRQAAGRGLQLLFYSVGIGQISSEVPQNLSASRPQDRQFILSSKKLLLSDSGFYLCAWSVGLNTGELFFGEGSRLTVL.

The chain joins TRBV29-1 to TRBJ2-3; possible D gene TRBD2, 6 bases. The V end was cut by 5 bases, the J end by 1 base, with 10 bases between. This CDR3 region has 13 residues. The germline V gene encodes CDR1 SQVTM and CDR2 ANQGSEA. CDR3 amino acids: CSVSLARTDTQYF. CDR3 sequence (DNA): TGCAGCGTTTCACTAGCCCGCACAGATACGCAGTATTTT.

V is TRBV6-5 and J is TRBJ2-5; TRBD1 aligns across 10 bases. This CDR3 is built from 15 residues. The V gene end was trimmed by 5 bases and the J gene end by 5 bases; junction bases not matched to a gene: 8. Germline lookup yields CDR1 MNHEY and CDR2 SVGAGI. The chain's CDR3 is CASSADRGRWETQYF. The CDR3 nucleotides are TGTGCCAGCAGTGCCGACAGGGGGCGCTGGGAGACCCAGTACTTC.

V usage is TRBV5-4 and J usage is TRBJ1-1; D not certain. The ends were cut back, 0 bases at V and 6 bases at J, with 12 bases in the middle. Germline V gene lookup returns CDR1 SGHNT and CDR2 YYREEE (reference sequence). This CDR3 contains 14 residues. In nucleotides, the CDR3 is TGTGCCAGCAGCTTGGGAGCCTTTCAGGCTGAAGCTTTCTTT. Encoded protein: CASSLGAFQAEAFF.

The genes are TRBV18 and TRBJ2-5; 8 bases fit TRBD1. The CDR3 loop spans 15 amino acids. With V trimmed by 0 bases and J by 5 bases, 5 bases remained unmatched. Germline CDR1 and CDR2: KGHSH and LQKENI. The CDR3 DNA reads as TGTGCCAGCTCACCACCTCAGGGGGCGAGGGAGACCCAGTACTTC. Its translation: CASSPPQGARETQYF.